This note documents a single T cell receptor (beta chain) sequence. The data were obtained in a study of control samples from healthy donors and cancer patients. Some clones are missing from TCRdb's copy, which holds only in-frame ones; the method was immunoSEQ multiplex PCR. This repertoire includes roughly 200,000 clones. The CDR3 contains 14 residues. The V and J ends lost 4 bases and 6 bases respectively, with 16 bases between them. Germline lookup yields CDR1 LGHNA and CDR2 YNFKEQ. The chain uses TRBV4-2 and TRBJ2-7, with D unclear. Input material: blood. The TCR comes from a woman under 40 in good health. The CDR3 loop reads CASSPASQGSEQYF. For the CDR3, the DNA is TGTGCCAGCAGCCCTGCCAGCCAAGGCTCCGAGCAGTACTTC.